A selection of T cell receptor beta chains follows, all from one sample in a study of T cell repertoires in cytomegalovirus infection. TCRdb analysed the reads with MiXCR anew, one entry per CDR3 protein. This table holds about 770,000 distinct CDR3 sequences, about 28% found once. These TCRs' antigens remain unknown. Sequenced material: cultured CD8+ T cells from PBMCs, taken from culture after CMV antigen stimulation. All receptors come from a human donor in good health (CMV status not recorded). Some clones in this sample may be carry-over from other donors' samples. Both conserved end residues are part of each CDR3. The order of the fields is V gene, CDR3 protein.

TRBV6-5 CASSYQVTHSNQPQHF
TRBV7-9 CASSPKEQETQYF
TRBV15 CATSSPRVAGVGDTQYF
TRBV7-6 CASTQGASGYEQYF
TRBV13 CASSLGDARHTEAFF
TRBV19 CASSIYGGHGVNTEAFF
TRBV7-4 CASSSRQNHNEQFF
TRBV12-3/TRBV12-4 CASSFAPGIRANEKLFF
TRBV6-2/TRBV6-3 CASRTATKNIQYF
TRBV11-3 CASSRGGDNTKAFF
TRBV4-2 CASSDQGTLRGTQYF
TRBV18 CASSRFEGWNEQFF
TRBV27 CASSGTDYQPQHF
TRBV7-9 CASRQTGVNEQFF
TRBV12-3/TRBV12-4 CASSPDLNGYTF
TRBV7-7 CASSLSWDSQETQYF
TRBV27 CASSATSGGWQETQYF
TRBV7-6 CASSSKDRLYEQYF
TRBV6-6 CASSYYRVDEQYF
TRBV19 CASSIASTRGYTEAFF
TRBV7-9 CASSDRTLVKANYGYTF
TRBV5-6 CASSAQVFEDTEAFF
TRBV14 CASSPRPWGGTEAFF
TRBV5-5 CASSLELYSNQPQHF
TRBV12-3/TRBV12-4 CASSPSAGFQPQHF
TRBV4-1 CASSRRINYEQYF
TRBV28 CASTKGGRSYNEQFF
TRBV27 CASSLSLGRDTEAFF
TRBV27 CASSLRASGTYYEQYF
TRBV15 CATSITGLAFNEQFF
TRBV7-9 CASSTRQGFSYNEQFF
TRBV5-1 CASSAGADSGNTIYF